These 15 T cell receptor beta chains originate from one sample sequenced in a study of human T cells and chemical hapten exposure. Indicated time point: patch test 1, 2 weeks after DPC sensitization. Treatment meaning: therapeutic diphenylcyclopropenone sensitization with weekly scalp DPC. Each CDR3 protein is one row after TCRdb ran MiXCR on the RACE reads. Of approximately 80,000 distinct CDR3 sequences listed, over 8.5% were seen once; the top ten hold around 4%. The sequencing here drew on whole blood, taken in connection with sensitization to the hapten diphenylcyclopropenone (DPC). These receptors all stem from a woman between 50 and 59 years old with alopecia areata. Some clones in this sample may be carry-over from other donors' samples.

This clonotype was counted a few times. This rearrangement joins TRBV18 to TRBJ2-1, with 8 bases matching TRBD2. Unmatched junction bases numbered 4, after V lost 1 base and J lost 5 bases. Germline-derived CDR1 and CDR2 are KGHSH and LQKENI. There are 15 residues in the CDR3. Written as DNA, the CDR3 is TGTGCCAGCTCACCACGCTTTAGCGGGGACAATGAGCAGTTCTTC. This gives the protein CASSPRFSGDNEQFF.

This clonotype has ten or more counts. The rearrangement links TRBV29-1 to TRBJ1-2; 9 bases are shared with TRBD1. Germline V CDR1 and CDR2: SQVTM, ANQGSEA. V shed 6 bases and J 2 bases; nucleotides not matched to a gene: 7. The CDR3 length is 14 residues. The CDR3 coding sequence is TGCAGCGTCCAAGACAGGGGGGTAAACTATGGCTACACCTTC. Amino acid sequence: CSVQDRGVNYGYTF.

This clonotype was observed at least ten times. The J gene is TRBJ1-5, the V gene TRBV27; TRBD1 agrees at 7 bases. From germline, CDR1 is MNHEY and CDR2 SMNVEV (reference sequence). V shed 4 bases, J shed 2 bases, and the junction held 8 bases outside the gene matches. The CDR3 has 16 residues. This CDR3 is CASSSTRQGGNQPQHF. The CDR3 nucleotides are TGTGCCAGCAGTTCCACTCGACAGGGAGGCAATCAGCCCCAGCATTTT.

This clonotype was observed at least ten times. This chain links TRBV14 with TRBJ2-7; D unresolved. V lost 4 bases and J lost 4, with 8 bases in between. The CDR3 totals 12 residues. CDR1 is SGHDN and CDR2 is FVKESK in the germline V gene. This chain's CDR3 is CASSPTYYEQYF. DNA of the CDR3: TGTGCCAGCAGCCCGACATATTACGAGCAGTACTTC.

This clonotype was found many times. This chain joins TRBV5-4 and TRBJ2-7, with 9 bases aligning to TRBD1. This CDR3 is 15 amino acids long. J gave up 6 bases and V 4 bases, and 11 bases lay outside the gene matches. From germline, CDR1 is SGHNT and CDR2 YYREEE (reference sequence). CDR3 region: CASSRSTGGFGEQYF. DNA for the CDR3: TGTGCCAGCAGCCGGTCCACAGGGGGCTTTGGCGAGCAGTACTTC.

This chain joins TRBV5-1 and TRBJ2-7; D possibly corresponds to TRBD1 (7 bases). Per the germline V gene, CDR1 is SGHRS and CDR2 is YFSETQ. V lost 5 bases, J lost 3 bases, and 18 bases lay in between. This CDR3 region has 15 residues. The CDR3 reads CASRAGTANLYEQYF. In nucleotides, the CDR3 is TGCGCCAGCAGGGCGGGGACAGCCAACCTCTACGAGCAGTACTTC.

This sequence joins TRBV10-1 and TRBJ2-3, with 8 nucleotides matching TRBD2. The CDR3 consists of 15 residues. The V gene end was trimmed by 4 bases and the J gene end by 4 bases; junction bases not matched to a gene: 7. CDR1 and CDR2 from the germline V gene are WNHNN and SYGVQD (reference sequence). The CDR3 DNA reads as TGCGCCAGCAGTGGGACTAGCAGTTCGGCAGATACGCAGTATTTT. Protein product: CASSGTSSSADTQYF.

In this sample, this clonotype turned up many times. J is TRBJ2-6 and V is TRBV6-5; TRBD1 agrees at 7 bases. The V gene end was trimmed by 7 bases and the J gene end by 0 bases; junction bases not matched to a gene: 6. This CDR3 has 16 amino acids. Germline V lookup: CDR1 MNHEY, CDR2 SVGAGI. Here the CDR3 reads CASKGDSPSGANVLTF. The CDR3 nucleotides read TGTGCCAGCAAAGGGGACAGTCCCTCTGGGGCCAACGTCCTGACTTTC.

The chain has TRBV28 and TRBJ1-1; the D gene is possibly TRBD1 (6 bases). The CDR3 consists of 13 residues. V lost 1 base and J 6 bases, leaving 9 bases between the germline ends. Per germline, CDR1 MDHEN and CDR2 SYDVKM. Here the CDR3 reads CASSLSRGPEAFF. CDR3 sequence (DNA): TGTGCCAGCAGTTTATCCAGGGGTCCTGAAGCTTTCTTT.

This clonotype has at least ten counts. The rearrangement links TRBV4-1 to TRBJ1-1; D gene unclear. Germline CDR1 MGHRA, CDR2 YSYEKL. The CDR3 extends over 15 amino acids. V lost 3 bases and J 1 base, leaving 12 bases between the germline ends. The CDR3 protein is CASSQWAERNTEAFF. The DNA for the CDR3 is TGCGCCAGCAGCCAGTGGGCAGAAAGGAACACTGAAGCTTTCTTT.

The genes are TRBV14 and TRBJ1-1; D gene uncertain. This CDR3 comprises 13 residues. Per germline, CDR1 SGHDN and CDR2 FVKESK. Trimming took 3 bases from V and 3 from J, leaving 8 bases between them. CDR3 region: CASSHPGHTEAFF. The CDR3 nucleotides read TGTGCCAGCAGCCACCCTGGGCACACTGAAGCTTTCTTT.

This clonotype was picked up many times. CDR3 in DNA: TGTGCCAGCACCTTAACCGGTAACAATCAGCCCCAGCATTTT. It yields the protein CASTLTGNNQPQHF. V usage is TRBV6-6 and J usage is TRBJ1-5; D gene unclear. The germline CDR1 and CDR2 sequences are MNHNY and SVGAGI (reference sequence). This CDR3 is 14 amino acids long. The germline V and J ends were trimmed by 7 bases and 3 bases, with 13 bases remaining between them.

The CDR3 reads CASSLARNEQFF. The CDR3 DNA reads as TGTGCCAGCAGCTTGGCGCGGAATGAGCAGTTCTTC. V is TRBV14 and J is TRBJ2-1; D uncertain. There are 12 residues in the CDR3. With 5 bases removed from V and 7 bases from J, the gap between germline ends came to 9 bases. From germline, CDR1 is SGHDN and CDR2 FVKESK.

This clonotype has at least ten counts. V is TRBV3-1 and J is TRBJ2-1; 9 positions match TRBD2. The CDR3 covers 17 residues. With V trimmed by 0 bases and J by 8 bases, 11 bases remained unmatched. Germline V lookup: CDR1 LGHDT, CDR2 YNNKEL (reference sequence). DNA of the CDR3: TGTGCCAGCAGCCAAGAGCTCGAGCGGGAGGCGATGGATGAGCAGTTCTTC. Amino acid sequence: CASSQELEREAMDEQFF.

This clonotype was picked up a small number of times. The chain uses TRBV3-1 and TRBJ2-3; perhaps D is TRBD1 or TRBD2 (5 bases each). V gave up 3 bases and J gave up 4 bases, with 11 bases separating them. The germline gives CDR1 LGHDT, CDR2 YNNKEL (reference sequence). CDR3 length equals 14 residues. The DNA of the CDR3 is TGTGCCAGCAGCCAGAGGGGCACCTCAGATACGCAGTATTTT. The encoded protein is CASSQRGTSDTQYF.